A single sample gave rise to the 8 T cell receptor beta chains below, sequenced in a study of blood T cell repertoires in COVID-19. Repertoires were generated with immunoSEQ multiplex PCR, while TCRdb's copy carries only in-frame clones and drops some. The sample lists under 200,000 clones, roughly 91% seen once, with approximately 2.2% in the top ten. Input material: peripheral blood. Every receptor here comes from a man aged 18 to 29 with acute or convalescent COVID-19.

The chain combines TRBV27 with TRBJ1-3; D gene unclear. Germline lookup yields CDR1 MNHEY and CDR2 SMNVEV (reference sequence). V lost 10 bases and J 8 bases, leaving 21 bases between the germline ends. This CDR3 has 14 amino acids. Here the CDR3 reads CATTRGGLGDTIYF. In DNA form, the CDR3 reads TGTGCCACCACAAGAGGAGGGTTGGGTGACACCATATATTTT.

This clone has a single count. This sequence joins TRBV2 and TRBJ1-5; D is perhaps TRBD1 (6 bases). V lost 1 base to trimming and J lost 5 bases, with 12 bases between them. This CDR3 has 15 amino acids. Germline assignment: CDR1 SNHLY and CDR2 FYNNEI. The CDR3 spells CASSEDRVSHQPQHF. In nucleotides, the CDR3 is TGTGCCAGCAGTGAAGACAGGGTATCTCATCAGCCCCAGCATTTT. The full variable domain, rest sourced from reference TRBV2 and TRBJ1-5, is EPEVTQTPSHQVTQMGQEVILRCVPISNHLYFYWYRQILGQKVEFLVSFYNNEISEKSEIFDDQFSVERPDGSNFTLKIRSTKLEDSAMYFCASSEDRVSHQPQHFGDGTRLSIL.

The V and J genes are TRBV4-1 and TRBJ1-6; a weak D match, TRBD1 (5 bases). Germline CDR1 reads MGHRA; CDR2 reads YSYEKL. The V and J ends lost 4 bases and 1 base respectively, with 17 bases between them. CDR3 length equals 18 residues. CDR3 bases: TGCGCCAGCAGCCTCCTGATGGAGGGGAGGTCCTATAATTCACCCCTCCACTTT. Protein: CASSLLMEGRSYNSPLHF.

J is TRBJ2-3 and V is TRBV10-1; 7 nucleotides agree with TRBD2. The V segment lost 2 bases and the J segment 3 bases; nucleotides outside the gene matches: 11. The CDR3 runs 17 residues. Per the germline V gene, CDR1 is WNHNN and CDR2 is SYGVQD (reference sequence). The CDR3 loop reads CASSEETGTIPTDTQYF. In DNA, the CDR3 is TGCGCCAGCAGTGAGGAAACCGGGACTATCCCTACAGATACGCAGTATTTT.

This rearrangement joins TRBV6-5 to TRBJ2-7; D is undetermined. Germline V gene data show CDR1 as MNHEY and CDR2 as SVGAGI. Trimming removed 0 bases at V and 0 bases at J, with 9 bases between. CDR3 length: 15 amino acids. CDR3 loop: CASSYSSYSSYEQYF. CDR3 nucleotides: TGTGCCAGCAGTTACTCGAGTTATTCCTCCTACGAGCAGTACTTC.

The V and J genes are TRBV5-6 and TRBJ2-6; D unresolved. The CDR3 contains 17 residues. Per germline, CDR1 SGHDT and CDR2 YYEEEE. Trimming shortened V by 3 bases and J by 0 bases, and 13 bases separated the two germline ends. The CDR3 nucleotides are TGTGCCAGCAGCTCCAATATAATCTACTCTGGGGCCAACGTCCTGACTTTC. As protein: CASSSNIIYSGANVLTF. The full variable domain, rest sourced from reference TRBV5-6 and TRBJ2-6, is DAGVTQSPTHLIKTRGQQVTLRCSPKSGHDTVSWYQQALGQGPQFIFQYYEEEERQRGNFPDRFSGHQFPNYSSELNVNALLLGDSALYLCASSSNIIYSGANVLTFGAGSRLTVL.

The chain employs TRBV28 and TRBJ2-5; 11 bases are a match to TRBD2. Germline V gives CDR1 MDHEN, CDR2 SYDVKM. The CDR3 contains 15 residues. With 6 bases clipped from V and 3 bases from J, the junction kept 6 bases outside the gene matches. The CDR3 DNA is TGTGCCAGCAGCAGTCTAGCGGGGGGTGAAGAGACCCAGTACTTC. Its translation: CASSSLAGGEETQYF.

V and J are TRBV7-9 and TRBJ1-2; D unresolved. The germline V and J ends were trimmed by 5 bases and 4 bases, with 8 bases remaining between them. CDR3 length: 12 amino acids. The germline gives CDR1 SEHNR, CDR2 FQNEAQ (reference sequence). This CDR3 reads CASSAAIYGYTF. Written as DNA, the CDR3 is TGTGCCAGCAGCGCGGCCATCTATGGCTACACCTTC. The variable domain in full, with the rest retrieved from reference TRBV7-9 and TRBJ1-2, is DTGVSQNPRHKITKRGQNVTFRCDPISEHNRLYWYRQTLGQGPEFLTYFQNEAQLEKSRLLSDRFSAERPKGSFSTLEIQRTEQGDSAMYLCASSAAIYGYTFGSGTRLTVV.